A selection of T cell receptor beta chains follows, all from one sample in a study of cytomegalovirus exposure and HLA in healthy donors. Only in-frame clones appear in the TCRdb table, and some are missing; sequencing was by immunoSEQ multiplex PCR. The sample contains 110,000 to 150,000 clones, roughly 9.7% of which appear only once. Material for sequencing was PBMCs. The source is a man in his fifties or sixties in good health and CMV-seronegative. Both conserved end residues are part of each CDR3. Each record gives: D gene, J gene, V gene, clone size, CDR3 DNA, CDR3 protein. D genes are given only for firm matches. Clone size is stated in some rows and not others, as once, few, many or a class when expanded.

TRBD1	TRBJ2-7	TRBV19	.	TGTGCCAGTAGCCGGGACAGAGCCTACGAGCAGTACTTC	CASSRDRAYEQYF
TRBD1	TRBJ2-5	TRBV6-5	.	TGTGCCAGCAGCCAAATACAGGGGATTGAAGAGACCCAGTACTTC	CASSQIQGIEETQYF
.	TRBJ1-4	TRBV5-1	.	TGCGCCAGCAGCCCGAGAGCAACTAATGAAAAACTGTTTTTT	CASSPRATNEKLFF
TRBD1	TRBJ1-2	TRBV30	.	TGTGCCTGGAGTGCCGGGACAGGGGGCTGGTTCGGATATGGCTACACCTTC	CAWSAGTGGWFGYGYTF
.	TRBJ2-7	TRBV18	.	TGTGCCAGCTCACCACCCGGCTCCTACGAGCAGTACTTC	CASSPPGSYEQYF
.	TRBJ1-1	TRBV19	.	TGTGCCAGTAGTAGAGGCGGGAGCACTGAAGCTTTCTTT	CASSRGGSTEAFF
.	TRBJ1-4	TRBV2	few	TGTGCCAGCAGCCTAGGATGGGAAAAACTGTTTTTT	CASSLGWEKLFF
.	TRBJ1-5	TRBV7-6	few	TGTGCCAGCAGCTTACGGGGTTTCGGTCAGCCCCAGCATTTT	CASSLRGFGQPQHF
TRBD1	TRBJ2-1	TRBV7-7	.	TGTGCCAGCAGCCCCGGACAGGGCACCTACAATGAGCAGTTCTTC	CASSPGQGTYNEQFF
.	TRBJ1-1	TRBV10-1	.	TGCGCCAGCAGTGCCGTAAGGACGGGGGGGACTGAAGCTTTCTTT	CASSAVRTGGTEAFF
.	TRBJ2-7	TRBV4-2	.	TGTGCCAGCAGCACCCAGGGAGGTCATTCCTACGAGCAGTACTTC	CASSTQGGHSYEQYF
.	TRBJ1-2	TRBV6-1	.	TGTGCCAGCAGGACAGACGAGCCTTTCTATGGCTACACCTTC	CASRTDEPFYGYTF
.	TRBJ1-2	TRBV7-4	.	TGTGCCAGCAGCTTAGGCCCGCCGACTAAGGGCGGCTACACCTTC	CASSLGPPTKGGYTF
TRBD1	TRBJ2-7	TRBV28	few	TGTGCCAGCAGTAACCCACAGGGGGCGAGCTACGAGCAGTACTTC	CASSNPQGASYEQYF
.	TRBJ1-2	TRBV28	.	TGTGCCAGCAGTTTATATGGGCAGGTCCTTTATGGCTACACCTTC	CASSLYGQVLYGYTF
.	TRBJ1-4	TRBV30	few	TGTGCCTGTCGGGGGATTCAGGAAAAACTGTTTTTT	CACRGIQEKLFF
.	TRBJ1-5	TRBV7-9	few	TGTGCCAGCAGCTCGACAGATTATAGCAATCAGCCCCAGCATTTT	CASSSTDYSNQPQHF